This TCR beta chain was retrieved from a study of CD8+ T cells in alopecia areata (dated by TCRdb to the late 2010s). Concerning the study at large: High-throughput TCRbeta sequencing was used to examine T cell clonal expansion in alopecia areata in both the C3H/HeJ mouse model and human patients. RNA was obtained with the PAXgene miRNA kit for fixed scalp, the miRNeasy kit for PBMCs, and the RNeasy kit for mouse skin. TCRbeta CDR3 regions were amplified by immunoSEQ multiplex PCR with 35 Vbeta forward and 13 Jbeta reverse primers. Scalp tissue and sorted CD4+ and CD8+ peripheral blood T cells from patchy and totalis/universalis alopecia areata patients and from healthy controls were covered by human TCRbeta sequencing. Scalp clonality was compared across normal scalp (n=4), patchy alopecia areata scalp (n=8), and alopecia totalis/universalis scalp (n=8). The paper's findings and limits, for the study overall: Resident alphabeta T cells in normal human skin are also sequenced, complicating scalp TCR repertoire analysis, unlike mouse skin dominated by gammadelta T cells. Shared TCR sequences between patients were less evident than in mice, which may be partly attributable to HLA diversity in the patient population. Compared with normal scalp, lesional scalp, particularly in alopecia totalis/universalis, had higher clonality and more expanded CD8+ clones, which suggests antigenic drive.

This clone has just one count. Its antigen remains undetermined. Qualities for individual bases were not recorded, and no much larger clone is one base off. After PBMCs were isolated by density centrifugation and stained for CD3, CD4 and CD8, a FACSAria was used to sort CD4+ and CD8+ T cells. Scalp biopsies and blood samples were obtained from unaffected controls. The library came from the immunoSEQ multiplex PCR assay. To provide template for TCR sequencing, every sample had RNA extracted and reverse transcribed into cDNA. SuperScript III was used for first-strand cDNA synthesis, primed with a 2:1 mix of oligo-dT and random hexamers. A synthetic immune receptor repertoire was used to measure amplification bias, and any remaining bias was corrected computationally. The authors' analysis ran thus. Raw reads were preprocessed for error removal, and CDR3 was defined according to IMGT conventions as running from the conserved cysteine to phenylalanine. Clonality was calculated as 1 minus Shannon entropy normalized by log2 of the number of productive unique TCRs. Whether each scalp clone was CD4 or CD8 was inferred by checking scalp TCRbeta sequences against the CD4 and CD8 repertoires from sorted blood. The clones in this table, taken by TCRdb from immuneACCESS, are in-frame only. Not every clone is retained; where verified, under half of the shortfall comes from an unresolved V gene, and the cause of the rest is unknown. Clone size and V and J calls were adopted from that table, with D and trimming inferred from the DNA. In all, the sample holds around 150,000 clones, and roughly 60% of those were seen once. The ten largest clonotypes hold 4.5% to 5% of the sample.

The germline V gene encodes CDR1 SQVTM and CDR2 ANQGSEA. The germline V end is reduced by 6 bases and the J end by 6 bases; junction bases left unmatched: 12. From its cysteine to its phenylalanine, the CDR3 spans 14 amino acids. CDR3 DNA is the only sequence kept; it has 42 bases, read in frame from the first base. This receptor was obtained from a human donor in good health. Input material: CD4+ T cells sorted from blood. Recombination connected TRBV29-1 to TRBJ2-7; 9 junctional bases match TRBD2. The nucleotide sequence reads TGCAGCGTCGCTACAGGGCGAGCGGGGGGCGAGCAGTACTTC. Translation gives CSVATGRAGGEQYF.